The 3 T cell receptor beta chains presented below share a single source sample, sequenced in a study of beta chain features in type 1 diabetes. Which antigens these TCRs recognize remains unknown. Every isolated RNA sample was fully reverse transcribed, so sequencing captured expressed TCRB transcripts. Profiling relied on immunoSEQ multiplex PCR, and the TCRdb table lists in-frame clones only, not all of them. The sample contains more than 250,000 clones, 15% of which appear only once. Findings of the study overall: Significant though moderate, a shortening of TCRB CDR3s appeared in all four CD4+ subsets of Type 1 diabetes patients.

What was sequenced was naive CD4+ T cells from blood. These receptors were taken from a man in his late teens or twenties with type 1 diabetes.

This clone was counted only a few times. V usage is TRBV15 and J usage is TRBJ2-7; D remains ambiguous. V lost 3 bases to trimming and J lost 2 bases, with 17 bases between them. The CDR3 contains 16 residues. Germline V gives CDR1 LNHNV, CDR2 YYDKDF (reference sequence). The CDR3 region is CATSRSPTMGAYEQYF. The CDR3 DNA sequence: TGTGCCACCAGCAGGTCCCCAACAATGGGCGCCTACGAGCAGTACTTC.

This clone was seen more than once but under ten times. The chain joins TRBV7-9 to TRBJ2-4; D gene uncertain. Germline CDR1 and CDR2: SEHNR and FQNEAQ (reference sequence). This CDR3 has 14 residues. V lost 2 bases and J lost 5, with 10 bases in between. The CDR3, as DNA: TGTGCCAGCAGCTTACTTCTCCCCCAAAACATTCAGTACTTC. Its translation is CASSLLLPQNIQYF.

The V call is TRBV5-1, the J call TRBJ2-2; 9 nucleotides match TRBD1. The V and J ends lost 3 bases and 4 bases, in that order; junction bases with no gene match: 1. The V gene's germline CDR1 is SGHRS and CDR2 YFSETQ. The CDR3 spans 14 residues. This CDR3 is CASSWDRATGELFF. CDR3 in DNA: TGCGCCAGCAGCTGGGACAGGGCCACCGGGGAGCTGTTTTTT.